This T cell receptor (beta chain) was profiled in a study of shared clonotypes between healthy human individuals (dated by TCRdb to 2018 to 2021). Study-level background: The cohort included a few men and two women between 18 and 49 years of age. For each donor, CD4 naive and CD4 memory were each run on three plates, CD8 naive on two plates, and CD8 memory on one plate. To estimate repertoire size and how much clonotype sharing occurs between individuals, the study deeply sequenced the blood TCR repertoires of 5 or 6 healthy adults. To increase sequencing depth and limit assay-specific biases, different laboratories used diverse techniques to prepare libraries and sequence TCR repertoires. Per donor, leukapheresis produced somewhere between about 0.85 and 10 billion PBMCs. Paper-wide results and their limitations: Estimated clonotype richness was generally larger for naive than for memory subsets. Even with the large sequencing depth, rarefaction of the sorted-subset datasets indicated that sequencing was incomplete. Pairwise subsampling indicated that sequencing depth was expected to affect the degree of clonotype sharing among donors. Higher generation probabilities were observed for clonotypes shared by all four sorted-subset donors than for non-shared clonotypes. When a handful of donors were compared, the shared fraction of clonotypes was about 5.4% for naive CD4, around 4% for naive CD8, 2% to 2.5% for memory CD4, and 0.35% to 0.4% for memory CD8. Sampling was restricted to blood, and TCR repertoires in tissues likely differ from the TCR repertoires found in blood. Because the study included a small number of donors, the genetic and exposure-history diversity represented was limited.

As to this clone: This receptor's antigen is unknown. No clone much larger than this one lies a single base away; base qualities are absent.

Donors were healthy HIV-negative adults with no recently reported acute infections or vaccinations. All donors were Caucasian adults living in Nashville, Tennessee, USA. CD4+ T cells were enriched by magnetic negative selection, after which naive cells were positively selected on CD45RA and the negative fraction was taken as the memory subset. Blood was obtained by leukapheresis, after which PBMCs were separated by Ficoll-Histopaque density gradient centrifugation and cryopreserved in liquid nitrogen vapor phase. Analytical flow cytometry was used to check the purity and quantity of each magnetically sorted T cell population. From each sorted fraction, genomic DNA was isolated and quantified by UV absorbance on a Nanodrop 2000c. The junction carries 5 bases between V and J, which are trimmed by 4 bases and 10 bases respectively. Taken from the germline V gene, the CDR1 and CDR2 loops are SNHLY and FYNNEI. The cysteine opens and the phenylalanine closes a CDR3 of 10 amino acids. Here the CDR3 DNA is all that survives: 30 bases in frame from base 1.

Using the deep immunoSEQ assay, multiplex PCR amplified TCR CDR3 regions from genomic DNA. For each cell subset, the extracted genomic DNA was distributed evenly across all wells of several immunoSEQ 96-well plates, and each plate served as one replicate. For sorted subsets, about 210 ng of genomic DNA, equivalent to roughly 33,000 T cell genomes, went into each replicate PCR. Purified libraries were measured with a Qubit 3.0 fluorometer, size-checked on a Bioanalyzer 2100, and measured again with the KAPA Library Quantification kit. Every immunoSEQ 96-well plate was sequenced on a dedicated single-read 150-cycle Illumina NextSeq 550 flow cell. From the authors' description of their analysis: Because only junctional sequences without quality scores were contained in the immunoSEQ output, filtering matching that applied to full-length reads could not be performed. To assign V/J genes and CDR3, sequences were annotated against IMGT germline references using PyIR, a Python wrapper for IgBLAST v1.9. Any read was removed if the V/J assignment was weak (E-value above 1e-6), the CDR3 was missing, or the read contained stop codons, out-of-frame junctions, or ambiguous translated residues. V3J clonotypes were defined as sequences sharing the same inferred V gene, J gene, and CDR3 amino acid sequence. The percentage overlap between two repertoires was calculated by dividing the number of shared unique clonotypes by the size of the smaller repertoire. Richness of each repertoire was evaluated using RTK rarefaction, the Chao1 estimator, and Recon v2.1 estimates of unobserved clonotypes. Generation probabilities were computed with OLGA for all TCRbeta clonotypes obtained by the gDNA method from several donors. TCRdb holds this immuneACCESS table with in-frame rearrangements only. Some clones are missing; in checked studies, unresolved V genes explain under half, and the rest has no known cause. V and J calls and clone size follow that table, whereas D and trimming were derived from the DNA. The sample includes 2 million to 3 million clones, with approximately 94% observed a single time. The ten most abundant clones make up around 0.4% of the sample.

Sequencing used naive CD4+ T cells from PBMCs. The meaning of the sample's cell subset or site label: CD45RA+ positively selected. The chain couples TRBV2 to TRBJ2-1, with the identity of the D gene unclear. This TCR derives from a man younger than 35 in good health. Some clones in this sample may be carry-over from other donors' samples. The CDR3 here reads CASSAREQFF. Read as DNA, the sequence is TGTGCCAGCAGTGCTCGCGAGCAGTTCTTC. The variable domain in full, with residues beyond the CDR3 obtained from the reference TRBV2 and TRBJ2-1 genes, is EPEVTQTPSHQVTQMGQEVILRCVPISNHLYFYWYRQILGQKVEFLVSFYNNEISEKSEIFDDQFSVERPDGSNFTLKIRSTKLEDSAMYFCASSAREQFFGPGTRLTVL.